This T cell receptor (beta chain) was sequenced in a study of T-cell reconstitution after alpha-beta-depleted transplantation in children. Germline CDR1 and CDR2: SEHNR and FQNEAQ (reference sequence). The CDR3 consists of 16 residues. V was pared by 5 bases and J by 0 bases, with 14 bases between. As it was prepared, the TCRbeta library received unique molecular identifiers. TCRdb fed the PCR reads into MiXCR, producing one record per CDR3 protein. The table includes about 310,000 distinct CDR3 sequences, over 20% detected once. In regard to this clonotype: The antigen is not known.

The study, taken as a whole, reports: Surviving recipient T cells and intrathymic progenitors accounted for some patients' high TCRbeta diversity at day 60.

This clonotype was sampled from a male patient younger than 18 who had a stem cell transplant for acute lymphoblastic leukemia, so the T cells may come from the graft donor. V usage is TRBV7-9 and J usage is TRBJ2-4; possibly TRBD1 for D (6 bases). The material sequenced was PBMCs, mostly from graft donor cells, taken 180 days after TCRalphabeta/CD19-depleted stem cell transplant. The CDR3 coding sequence is TGTGCCAGCAGCGGGCGGACAGACTTAGCCAAAAACATTCAGTACTTC. Translating it yields CASSGRTDLAKNIQYF.